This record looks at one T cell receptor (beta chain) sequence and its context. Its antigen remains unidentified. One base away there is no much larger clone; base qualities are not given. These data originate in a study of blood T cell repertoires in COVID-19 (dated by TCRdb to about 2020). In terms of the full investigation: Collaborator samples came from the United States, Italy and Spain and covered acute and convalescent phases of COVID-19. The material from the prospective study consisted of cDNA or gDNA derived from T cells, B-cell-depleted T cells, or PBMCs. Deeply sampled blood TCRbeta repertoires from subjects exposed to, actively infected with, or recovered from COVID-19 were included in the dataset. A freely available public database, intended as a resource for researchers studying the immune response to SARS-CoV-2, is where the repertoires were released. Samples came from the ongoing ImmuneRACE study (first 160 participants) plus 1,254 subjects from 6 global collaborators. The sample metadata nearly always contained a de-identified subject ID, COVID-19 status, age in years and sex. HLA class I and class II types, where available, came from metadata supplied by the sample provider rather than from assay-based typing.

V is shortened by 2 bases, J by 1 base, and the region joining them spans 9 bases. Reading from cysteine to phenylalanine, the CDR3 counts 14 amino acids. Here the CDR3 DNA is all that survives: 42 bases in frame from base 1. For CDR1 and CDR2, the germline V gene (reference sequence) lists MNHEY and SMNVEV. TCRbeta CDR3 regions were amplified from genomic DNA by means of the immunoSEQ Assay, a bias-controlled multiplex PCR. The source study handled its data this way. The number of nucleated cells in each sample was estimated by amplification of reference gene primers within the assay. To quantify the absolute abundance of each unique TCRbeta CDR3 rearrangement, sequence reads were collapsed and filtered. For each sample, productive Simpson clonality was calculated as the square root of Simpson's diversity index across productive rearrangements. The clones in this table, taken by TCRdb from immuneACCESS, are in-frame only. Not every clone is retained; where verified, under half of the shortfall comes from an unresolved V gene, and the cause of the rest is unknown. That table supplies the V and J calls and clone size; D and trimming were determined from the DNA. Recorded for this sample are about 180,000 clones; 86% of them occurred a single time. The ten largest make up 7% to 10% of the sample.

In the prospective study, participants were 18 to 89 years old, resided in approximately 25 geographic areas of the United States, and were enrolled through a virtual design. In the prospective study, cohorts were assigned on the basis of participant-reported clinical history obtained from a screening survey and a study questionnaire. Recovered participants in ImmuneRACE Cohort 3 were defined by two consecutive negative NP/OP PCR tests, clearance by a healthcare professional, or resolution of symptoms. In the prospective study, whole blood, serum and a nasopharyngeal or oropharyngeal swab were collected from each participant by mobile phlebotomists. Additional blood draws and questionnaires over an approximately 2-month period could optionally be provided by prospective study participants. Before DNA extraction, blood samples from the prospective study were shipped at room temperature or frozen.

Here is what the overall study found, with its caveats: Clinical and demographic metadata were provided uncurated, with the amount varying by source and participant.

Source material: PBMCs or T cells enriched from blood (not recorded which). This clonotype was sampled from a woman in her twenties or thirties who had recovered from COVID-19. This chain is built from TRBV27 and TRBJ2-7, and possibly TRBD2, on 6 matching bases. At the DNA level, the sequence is TGTGCCAGCAGTTTAGGCGGGGAGTCCTACGAGCAGTACTTC. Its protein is CASSLGGESYEQYF.